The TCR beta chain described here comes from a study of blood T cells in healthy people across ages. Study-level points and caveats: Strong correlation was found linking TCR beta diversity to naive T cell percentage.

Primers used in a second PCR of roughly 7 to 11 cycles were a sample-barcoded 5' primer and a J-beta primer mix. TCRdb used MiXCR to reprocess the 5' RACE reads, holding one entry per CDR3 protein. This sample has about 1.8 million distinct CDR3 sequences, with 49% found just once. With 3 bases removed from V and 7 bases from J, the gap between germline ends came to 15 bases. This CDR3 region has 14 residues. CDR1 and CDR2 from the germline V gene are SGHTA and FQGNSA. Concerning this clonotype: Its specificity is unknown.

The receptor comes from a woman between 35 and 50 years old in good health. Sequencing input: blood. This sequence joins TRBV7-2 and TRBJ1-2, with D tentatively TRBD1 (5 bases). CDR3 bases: TGTGCCAGCAGCTTTGGACGGGGGAATCGTGGCTACACCTTC. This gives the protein CASSFGRGNRGYTF.